This TCR beta chain was profiled in a study of blood T cell repertoires in COVID-19. Study context: Both acute and convalescent COVID-19 samples were obtained from the United States, Italy and Spain.

Trimming removed 9 bases at V and 5 bases at J, with 8 bases between. The CDR3 loop spans 11 amino acids. The authors' processing: Cell counts per sample came from amplifying reference gene primers. Sequencing was performed with immunoSEQ multiplex PCR; in TCRdb, only in-frame clones are kept and a portion is missing. For V, J and clone size, that table is used; D and trimming come from the DNA. The table includes under 150,000 clones, about 88% detected once. This receptor was taken from a man aged 45-65 years with active COVID-19. Sequenced input: peripheral blood. The J gene is TRBJ2-1, the V gene TRBV12-3 or TRBV12-4; D is unclear. This CDR3 is CASQSNNEQFF. In DNA, the CDR3 is TGTGCCAGTCAATCTAACAATGAGCAGTTCTTC.